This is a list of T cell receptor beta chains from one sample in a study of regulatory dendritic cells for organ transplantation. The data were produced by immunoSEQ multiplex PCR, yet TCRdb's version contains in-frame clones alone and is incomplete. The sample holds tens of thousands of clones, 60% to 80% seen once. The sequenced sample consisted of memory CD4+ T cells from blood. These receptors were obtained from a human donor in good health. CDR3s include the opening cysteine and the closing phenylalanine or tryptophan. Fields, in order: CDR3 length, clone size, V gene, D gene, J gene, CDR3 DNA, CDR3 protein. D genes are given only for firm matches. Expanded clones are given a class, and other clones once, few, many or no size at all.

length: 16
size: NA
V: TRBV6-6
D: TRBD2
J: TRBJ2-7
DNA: TGTGCCAGCACTGGACTAGCGGGAGTGTCCTCCTACGAGCAGTACTTC
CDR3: CASTGLAGVSSYEQYF

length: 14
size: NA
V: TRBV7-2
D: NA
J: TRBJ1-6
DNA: TGTGCCAGCAGCTTAGCGCAGAAGAATTCACCCCTCCACTTT
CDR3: CASSLAQKNSPLHF

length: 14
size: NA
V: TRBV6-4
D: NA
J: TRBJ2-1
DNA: TGTGCCAGCAGTGAGGGGAGCGGGCCAGATGAGCAGTTCTTC
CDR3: CASSEGSGPDEQFF

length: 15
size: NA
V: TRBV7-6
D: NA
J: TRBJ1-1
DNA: TGTGCCAGCAGCTTAGGCAGGGGCCTTAACACTGAAGCTTTCTTT
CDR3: CASSLGRGLNTEAFF

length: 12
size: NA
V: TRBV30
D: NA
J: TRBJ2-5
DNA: TGTGCCTGGAGGGGCGAAGGAGAGACCCAGTACTTC
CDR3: CAWRGEGETQYF

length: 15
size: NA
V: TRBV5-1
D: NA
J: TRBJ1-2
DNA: TGCGCCAGCAGCCCTGGCGTGGGGCCAGGCTATGGCTACACCTTC
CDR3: CASSPGVGPGYGYTF

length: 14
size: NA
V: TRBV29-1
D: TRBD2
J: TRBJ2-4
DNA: TGCAGCGTTGCTTCTAGCGGGGGGGAGGACATTCAGTACTTC
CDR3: CSVASSGGEDIQYF

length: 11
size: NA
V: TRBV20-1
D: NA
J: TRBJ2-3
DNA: TGCACGGGCGAGACGGAAGATACGCAGTATTTT
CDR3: CTGETEDTQYF

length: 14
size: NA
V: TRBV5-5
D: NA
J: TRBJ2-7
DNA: TGTGCCAGCACCGCTGAGTGGGGCTCCTACGAGCAGTACTTC
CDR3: CASTAEWGSYEQYF

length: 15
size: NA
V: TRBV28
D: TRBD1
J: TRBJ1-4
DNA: TGTGCCAGCAGGGTCCAGGGGGGGACTAATGAAAAACTGTTTTTT
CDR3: CASRVQGGTNEKLFF

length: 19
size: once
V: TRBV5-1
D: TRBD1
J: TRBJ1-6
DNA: TGCGCCAGCAGCTCGTTACCCGGGACAGGGGATTATGCGAATTCACCCCTCCACTTT
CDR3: CASSSLPGTGDYANSPLHF

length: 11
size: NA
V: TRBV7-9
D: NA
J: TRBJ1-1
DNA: TGTGCCAGCAGCCGCGACACTGAAGCTTTCTTT
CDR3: CASSRDTEAFF

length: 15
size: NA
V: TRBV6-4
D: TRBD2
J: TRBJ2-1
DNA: TGTGCCAGCAGTGACTCAAGCGGGGGGGCCAATGAGCAGTTCTTC
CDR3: CASSDSSGGANEQFF

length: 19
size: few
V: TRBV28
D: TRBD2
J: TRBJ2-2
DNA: TGTGCCAGCAGTCTCCGACGGAATAGCGGGAGTCGCGCCACCGGGGAGCTGTTTTTT
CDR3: CASSLRRNSGSRATGELFF

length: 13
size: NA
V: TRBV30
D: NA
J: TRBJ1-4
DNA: TGTGCCTGGCGGGACAAGAATAATGAAAAACTGTTTTTT
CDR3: CAWRDKNNEKLFF

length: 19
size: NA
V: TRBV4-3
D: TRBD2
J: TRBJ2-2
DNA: TGCGCCAGCAGCCAAGATATCCTAGCGGGAGGTAGGGGGGCCGGGGAGCTGTTTTTT
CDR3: CASSQDILAGGRGAGELFF

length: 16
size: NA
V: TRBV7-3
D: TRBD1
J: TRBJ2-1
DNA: TGTGCCAGCAGCCCCACGGGACAGGGGGCTGCTGGTGAGCAGTTCTTC
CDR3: CASSPTGQGAAGEQFF

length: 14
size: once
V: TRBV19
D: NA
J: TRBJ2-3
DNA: TGTGCCAGTAGCACGACCTTACAGGGCCTGTCGCAGTATTTT
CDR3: CASSTTLQGLSQYF

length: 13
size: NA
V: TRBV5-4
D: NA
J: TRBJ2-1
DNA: TGTGCCAGCAGCTTCCCCGGGACGCGGGAGCAGTTCTTC
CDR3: CASSFPGTREQFF

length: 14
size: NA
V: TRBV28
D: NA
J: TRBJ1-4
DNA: TGTGCCAGCAGGCGAGGTCTCGGGGTTGAAAAACTGTTTTTT
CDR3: CASRRGLGVEKLFF

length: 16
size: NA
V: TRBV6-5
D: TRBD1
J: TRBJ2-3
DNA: TGTGCCAGCAGTTCTTCCCCGGGACAGGGAGCAGATACGCAGTATTTT
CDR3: CASSSSPGQGADTQYF

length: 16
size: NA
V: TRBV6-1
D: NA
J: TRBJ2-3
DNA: TGTGCCAGCAGTGGTGTGTCGTGGATGTCACGCCATACGCAGTATTTT
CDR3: CASSGVSWMSRHTQYF

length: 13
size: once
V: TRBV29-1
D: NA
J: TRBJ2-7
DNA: TGCAGCGTTGTCGCCGGGACCCTAGGCGAGCAGTACTTC
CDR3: CSVVAGTLGEQYF

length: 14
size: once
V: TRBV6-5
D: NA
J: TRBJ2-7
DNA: TGTGCCAGCAGTTACAGGACAGCAGGGTTCGAGCAGTACTTC
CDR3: CASSYRTAGFEQYF

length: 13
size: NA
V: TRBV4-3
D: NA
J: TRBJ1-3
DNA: TGCGCCAGCAGCCAAGATCTTGGAAACACCATATATTTT
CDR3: CASSQDLGNTIYF

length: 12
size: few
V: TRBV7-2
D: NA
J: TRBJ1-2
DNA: TGTGCCAGCAGCCCCCATCAGGGAGGCTACACCTTC
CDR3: CASSPHQGGYTF

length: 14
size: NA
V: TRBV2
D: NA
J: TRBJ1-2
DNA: TGTGCCAGCCGGGAAACGGGGTCCGGCTATGGCTACACCTTC
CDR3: CASRETGSGYGYTF

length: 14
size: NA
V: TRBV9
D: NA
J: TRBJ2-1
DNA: TGTGCCAGCAGCGTAGAAGGTAGCCCCGGTGAGCAGTTCTTC
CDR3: CASSVEGSPGEQFF

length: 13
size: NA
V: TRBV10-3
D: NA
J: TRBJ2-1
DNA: TGTGCCATCAGTGAGTTAGCTGAACGGGAGCAGTTCTTC
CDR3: CAISELAEREQFF

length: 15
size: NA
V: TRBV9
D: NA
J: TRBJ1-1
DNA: TGTGCCAGCAGCGGAGTTCTACCGGGGAACACTGAAGCTTTCTTT
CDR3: CASSGVLPGNTEAFF

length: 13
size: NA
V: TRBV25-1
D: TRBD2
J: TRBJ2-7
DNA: TGTGCCAGCACTAGCGGGAGGGCCTACGAGCAGTACTTC
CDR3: CASTSGRAYEQYF

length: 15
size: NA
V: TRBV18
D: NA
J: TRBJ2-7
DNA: TGTGCCAGCTCACCACCGGGCGGGGAGACCTACGAGCAGTACTTC
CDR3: CASSPPGGETYEQYF

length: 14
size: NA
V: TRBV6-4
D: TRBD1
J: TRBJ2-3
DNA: TGTGCCAGCAGCCGGGACAGGGAATCAGATACGCAGTATTTT
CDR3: CASSRDRESDTQYF

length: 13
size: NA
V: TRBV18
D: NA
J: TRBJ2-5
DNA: TGTGCCAGCTCGCGGGACCGTCAAGAGACCCAGTACTTC
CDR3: CASSRDRQETQYF

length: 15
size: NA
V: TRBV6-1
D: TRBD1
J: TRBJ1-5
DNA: TGTGCCAGCAGAGGGACAGCTTATAGCAATCAGCCCCAGCATTTT
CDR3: CASRGTAYSNQPQHF

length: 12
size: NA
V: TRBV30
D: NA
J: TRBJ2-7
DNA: TGTGCCTGGGGGAGTGACTCCTACGAGCAGTACTTC
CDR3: CAWGSDSYEQYF

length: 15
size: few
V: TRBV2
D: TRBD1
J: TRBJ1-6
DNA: TGTGCCAGCAGTCGACAGGGTGGAGTTTTGTCACCCCTCCACTTT
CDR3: CASSRQGGVLSPLHF

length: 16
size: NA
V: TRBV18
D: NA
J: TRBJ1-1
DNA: TGTGCCAGCTCACCAACTCAGCCGGGGATGAACACTGAAGCTTTCTTT
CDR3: CASSPTQPGMNTEAFF

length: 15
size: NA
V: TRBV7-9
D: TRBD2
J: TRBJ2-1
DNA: TGTGCCAGCAGTCTTGATGGGAGGGCCTTTAATGAGCAGTTCTTC
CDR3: CASSLDGRAFNEQFF

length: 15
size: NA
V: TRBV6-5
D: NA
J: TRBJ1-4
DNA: TGTGCCAGCAGGGGGGGGACGGAGTTTACTGAAAAACTGTTTTTT
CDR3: CASRGGTEFTEKLFF

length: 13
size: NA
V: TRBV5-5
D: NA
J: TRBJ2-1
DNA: TGTGCCAGCAGCCTACAGGGAATCAATGAGCAGTTCTTC
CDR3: CASSLQGINEQFF

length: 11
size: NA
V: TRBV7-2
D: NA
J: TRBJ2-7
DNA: TGTGCCAGCAGCTCAGAGTACGAGCAGTACTTC
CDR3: CASSSEYEQYF

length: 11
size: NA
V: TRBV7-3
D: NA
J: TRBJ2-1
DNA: TGTGCCAGCAGCAATACTAATGAGCAGTTCTTC
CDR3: CASSNTNEQFF

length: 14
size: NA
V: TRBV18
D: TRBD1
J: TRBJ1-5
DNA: TGTGCCAGCTCTCCCGACAGGGGGCTTCAGCCCCAGCATTTT
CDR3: CASSPDRGLQPQHF

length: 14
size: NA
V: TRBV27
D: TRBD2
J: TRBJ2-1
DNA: TGTGCCAGCAGCGAGGCGTTAGCGGGAGTACAGCAGTTCTTC
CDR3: CASSEALAGVQQFF

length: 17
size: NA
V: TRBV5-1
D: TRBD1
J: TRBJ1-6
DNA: TGCGCCAGCAGCCTCCGACAGGGGCTTTCCTATAATTCACCCCTCCACTTT
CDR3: CASSLRQGLSYNSPLHF

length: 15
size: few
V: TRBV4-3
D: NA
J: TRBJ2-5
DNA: TGCGCCAGCAGCCAAGATAGGGGAGTCGGGGAGACCCAGTACTTC
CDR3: CASSQDRGVGETQYF

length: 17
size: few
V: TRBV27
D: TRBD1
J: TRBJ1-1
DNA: TGTGCCAGCAGTCAGCCGCAGAGACAGGGAATGAACACTGAAGCTTTCTTT
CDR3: CASSQPQRQGMNTEAFF

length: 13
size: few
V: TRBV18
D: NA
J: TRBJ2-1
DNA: TGTGCCAGCTCACCTAACACTGACAATGAGCAGTTCTTC
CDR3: CASSPNTDNEQFF

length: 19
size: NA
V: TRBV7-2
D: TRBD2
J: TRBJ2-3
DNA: TGTGCCAGCAGCTTAGGGGGACCGGGACTAGCGGGAGACCGGGATACGCAGTATTTT
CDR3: CASSLGGPGLAGDRDTQYF

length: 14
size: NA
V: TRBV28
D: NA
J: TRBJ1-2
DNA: TGTGCCAGCAGGGTGGGGGGCTTGCAGTCTGGCTACACCTTC
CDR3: CASRVGGLQSGYTF